Given below is one TCR beta chain in context. Antigen unknown. The assay was immunoSEQ multiplex PCR, and TCRdb's table has in-frame clones only and misses some. The sample holds about 24,000 clones, roughly 88% seen once. This entry belongs to a study of T cells in localized non-small cell lung cancer. Study-wide results and limits: Tumor samples were not multi-region, leaving intratumor heterogeneity unexcluded.

This CDR3 contains 14 residues. Germline V gene lookup returns CDR1 KGHSH and CDR2 LQKENI. The V end lost 10 bases, the J end lost 2 bases, and 17 bases lay between the germline ends. This TCR was sampled from a woman aged 35 to 75 with stage III lung adenocarcinoma. The sample in question was peripheral blood mononuclear cells, obtained before any cancer treatment. The chain is built from TRBV18 and TRBJ2-5; a possible D gene is TRBD2 (7 bases). DNA of the CDR3: TGTGCCACCCGGGGGGCCCGCCAGCAAGAGACCCAGTACTTC. Translated: CATRGARQQETQYF.